This T cell receptor beta chain was captured by sequencing in a study of T cells in localized non-small cell lung cancer. Study-wide results and limits: Higher blood T cell density tracked longer overall survival. Sequencing covered just one tumor region, so heterogeneity cannot be ruled out. The study found T cell clonality highest in uninvolved adjacent lung, above tumor.

Points on this clone: Its specificity is not known.

The assay was immunoSEQ multiplex PCR, and TCRdb's table has in-frame clones only and misses some. This table has 25,000 to 30,000 clones, approximately 90% appearing once. Germline assignment: CDR1 ENHRY and CDR2 SYGVKD. The CDR3 is 14 residues long. Losses at the gene ends were 9 bases for V and 5 bases for J; bases not matched to a gene: 11. This specimen consisted of peripheral blood, obtained before any cancer treatment. The origin of this receptor is a female donor older than 55 with stage I lung adenocarcinoma. The chain has TRBV10-3 and TRBJ2-3; 7 nucleotides line up with TRBD1. The CDR3 coding sequence is TGTGCCATTAGACAGGGTGGGAAGGGAGATACGCAGTATTTT. Amino acid sequence: CAIRQGGKGDTQYF.